This T cell receptor beta chain was captured by sequencing in a study of blood T cell repertoires in COVID-19. In the study overall: The United States, Italy and Spain were the sources of the acute and convalescent COVID-19 samples. In each case, the material was cDNA or gDNA derived from T cells, B-cell-depleted T cells, or PBMCs.

In the original processing: Reference gene primer amplification yielded estimated nucleated cell counts. Repertoires were generated with immunoSEQ multiplex PCR, while TCRdb's copy carries only in-frame clones and drops some. That table gives V, J and clone size, and the DNA gave D and trimming. Altogether 100,000 to 150,000 clones are present, nearly 70% being singletons, with the ten largest covering 1.9%. CDR1 is KGHSH, CDR2 LQKENI, per germline. After removal of 1 base from V and 0 bases from J, the junction contained 3 bases not matched to a gene. The CDR3 contains 16 residues. The sequence was collected from a woman aged 70-85 years with acute or convalescent COVID-19. The chain couples TRBV18 to TRBJ2-1; 7 bases agree with TRBD1. The source material was peripheral blood. The CDR3 DNA is TGTGCCAGCTCACCACGCCCAGGGGGCTCCTACAATGAGCAGTTCTTC. Its protein is CASSPRPGGSYNEQFF.